This T cell receptor beta chain was identified during a study of T-cell memory formation after mild COVID-19. Background on the study: Each donor largely had its own TCR clusters.

Deletions cut 2 bases from V and 4 bases from J, with 23 bases between. The length of the CDR3 is 17 residues. Looked up from germline, CDR1 is DFQATT and CDR2 is SNEGSKA (reference sequence). Study-wide results and caveats: Contracting CD4+ clones were located mainly in CM and EM, and CD8+ clones in EMRA. There were some responding clones in pre-infection memory, which suggested that cross-reactive memory had joined.

TCRdb itself ran the 5' RACE reads through MiXCR, one entry per CDR3 protein. The data hold 560,000 or so distinct CDR3 sequences, with 15% to 20% observed a single time. About this clonotype: Its antigen is not identified.

The sequence was obtained from an adult woman who had mild COVID-19 (a few samples of this study predate the infection). Cell type and time point are not known. The chain couples TRBV20-1 to TRBJ1-1; TRBD1 might be the D (6 bases). The sample consisted of PBMCs or a T cell subset sorted from them (not recorded which). CDR3 sequence: CSARPQFREQGVTEAFF. The CDR3 coding sequence is TGCAGTGCTAGACCCCAGTTCCGGGAACAGGGAGTCACTGAAGCTTTCTTT.